This T cell receptor (beta chain) was sequenced during a study of CD8 T cells in ankylosing spondylitis. Findings of the study overall: Certain motif variants had earlier appeared in reactive arthritis synovial fluid and blood. Typical of ankylosing spondylitis blood, it appeared, was a TCR beta motif of eight highly homologous variants.

Quantitative molecular-barcoded 5'-RACE generated the TCR beta libraries. From the 5' RACE reads, TCRdb called clonotypes with MiXCR, one entry per CDR3 protein. Found here are about 250,000 distinct CDR3 sequences, 7.5% to 9.5% of them singletons; the top ten hold around 5.1%. The CDR3 is 12 residues long. V was clipped by 4 bases and J by 6 bases, with 10 bases between them. Germline V lookup: CDR1 SGHTA, CDR2 FQGNSA. This clonotype was seen repeatedly, ten times or more. The antigen is unknown. The TCR comes from a female donor with ankylosing spondylitis or in good health (not recorded which). This rearrangement joins TRBV7-2 to TRBJ2-7; D remains unclear. Sequencing was performed on blood, either unsorted or a sorted T cell fraction (not recorded which). The CDR3 DNA reads as TGTGCCAGCAGCTCGGGTCCGCTCGAGCAGTACTTC. Its translation is CASSSGPLEQYF.